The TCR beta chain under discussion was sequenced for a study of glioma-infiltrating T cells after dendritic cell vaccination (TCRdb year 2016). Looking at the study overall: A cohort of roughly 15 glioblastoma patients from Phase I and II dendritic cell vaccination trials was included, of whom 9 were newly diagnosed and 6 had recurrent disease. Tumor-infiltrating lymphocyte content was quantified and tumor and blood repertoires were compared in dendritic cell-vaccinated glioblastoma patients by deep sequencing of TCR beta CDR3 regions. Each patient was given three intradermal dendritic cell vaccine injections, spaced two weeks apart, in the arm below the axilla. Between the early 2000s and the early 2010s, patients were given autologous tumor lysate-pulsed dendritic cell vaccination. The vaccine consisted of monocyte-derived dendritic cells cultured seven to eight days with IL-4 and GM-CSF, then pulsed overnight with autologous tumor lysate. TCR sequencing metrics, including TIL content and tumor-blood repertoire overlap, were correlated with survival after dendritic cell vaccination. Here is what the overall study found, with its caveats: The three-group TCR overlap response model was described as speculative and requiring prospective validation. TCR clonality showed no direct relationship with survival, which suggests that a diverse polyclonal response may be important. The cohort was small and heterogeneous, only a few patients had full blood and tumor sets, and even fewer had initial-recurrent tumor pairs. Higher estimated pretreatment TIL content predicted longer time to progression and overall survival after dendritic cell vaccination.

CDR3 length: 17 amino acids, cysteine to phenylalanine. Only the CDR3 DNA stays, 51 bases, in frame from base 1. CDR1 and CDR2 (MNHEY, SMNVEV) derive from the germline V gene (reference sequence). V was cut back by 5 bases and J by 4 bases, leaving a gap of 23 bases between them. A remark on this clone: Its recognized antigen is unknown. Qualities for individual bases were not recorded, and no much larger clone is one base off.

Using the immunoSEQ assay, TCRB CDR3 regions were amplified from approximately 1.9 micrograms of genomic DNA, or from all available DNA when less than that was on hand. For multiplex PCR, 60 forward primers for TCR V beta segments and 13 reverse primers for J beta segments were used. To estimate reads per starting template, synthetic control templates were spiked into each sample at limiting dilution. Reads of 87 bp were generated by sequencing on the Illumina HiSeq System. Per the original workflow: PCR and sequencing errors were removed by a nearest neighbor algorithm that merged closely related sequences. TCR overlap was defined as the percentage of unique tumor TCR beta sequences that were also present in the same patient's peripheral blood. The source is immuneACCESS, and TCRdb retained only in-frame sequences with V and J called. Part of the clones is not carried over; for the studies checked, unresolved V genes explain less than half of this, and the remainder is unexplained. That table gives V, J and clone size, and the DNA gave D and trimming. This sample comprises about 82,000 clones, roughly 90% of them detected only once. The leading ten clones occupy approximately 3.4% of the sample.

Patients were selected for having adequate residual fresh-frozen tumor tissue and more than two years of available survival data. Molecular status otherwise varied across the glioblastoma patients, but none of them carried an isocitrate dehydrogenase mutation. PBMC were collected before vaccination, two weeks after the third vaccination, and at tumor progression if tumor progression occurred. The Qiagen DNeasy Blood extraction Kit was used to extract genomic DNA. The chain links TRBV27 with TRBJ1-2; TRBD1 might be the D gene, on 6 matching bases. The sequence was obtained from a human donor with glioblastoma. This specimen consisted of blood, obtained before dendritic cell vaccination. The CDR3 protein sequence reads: CASSTQPPGGRVYGYTF. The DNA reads TGTGCCAGCAGTACCCAGCCCCCCGGGGGGCGCGTCTATGGCTACACCTTC.